The sequence of this TCR beta chain was determined in a study of T cells expressing NK-cell markers. TCRdb reprocessed the 5' RACE reads, keeping one entry per CDR3 protein, no DNA. The table counts about 390,000 distinct CDR3 sequences; about 10% lies in the top ten. The CDR3 extends over 15 amino acids. From germline, CDR1 is SEHNR and CDR2 FQNEAQ (reference sequence). Sequencing was carried out using blood T cells: a sorted CD56 or NKG2C T cell subset, CD4+ or CD8+ T cells, or bulk PBMC T cells (not recorded which). The gene calls are TRBV7-9 and TRBJ2-3; TCRdb indicates TRBD1, and absent DNA this call remains unverified. This clonotype was obtained from a woman between 50 and 59 years old in good health. CDR3 sequence reads: CASSRTGGILDTQYF.